Detailed here is one T cell receptor beta chain. Clones were read by immunoSEQ multiplex PCR, and TCRdb kept only the in-frame ones, dropping some. Seen here are around 6,600 clones, approximately 85% observed once, and the top ten hold approximately 4.6%. The V end was cut by 6 bases, the J end by 1 base, with 13 bases between. The CDR3 is made up of 16 amino acids. Germline-derived CDR1 and CDR2 are SEHNR and FQNEAQ (reference sequence). The sample is drawn from a study of immune evolution from preneoplasia to lung adenocarcinoma. The sequence was obtained from a person aged 45 to 69 with lung adenocarcinoma. This chain joins TRBV7-9 and TRBJ2-6; weak D call: TRBD1 (5 bases). Sequenced sample: FFPE invasive lung adenocarcinoma tissue. The CDR3 loop is CASRNVKGSGANVLTF. CDR3 nucleotide sequence: TGTGCCAGCAGAAATGTGAAGGGGTCTGGGGCCAACGTCCTGACTTTC.